What follows are 20 T cell receptor beta chains derived from one specimen sequenced in a study of T cell changes during pregnancy in multiple sclerosis. Measured with immunoSEQ multiplex PCR; TCRdb has only the in-frame clones, and not every one. The table has approximately 28,000 clones, about 91% seen once; the top ten hold approximately 6.1%. The sample consisted of CD8+ T cells from peripheral blood mononuclear cells, taken in the second trimester of pregnancy. Receptors were obtained from a female donor with multiple sclerosis, enrolled in a pregnancy study.

This clone was detected only once. This chain joins TRBV4-3 and TRBJ2-1; possible D gene TRBD2, 7 bases. This CDR3 is built from 15 residues. Per the germline V gene, CDR1 is LGHNA and CDR2 is YSLEER. V gave up 5 bases and J gave up 8 bases, with 19 bases separating them. CDR3: CASSEGEREGDEQFF. DNA for the CDR3: TGCGCCAGCAGCGAGGGGGAGCGGGAAGGCGATGAGCAGTTCTTC.

This clone was observed a few times. The chain combines TRBV4-1 with TRBJ2-7; 10 bases align to TRBD1. CDR3 length: 14 amino acids. Trimming removed 4 bases from V and 5 bases from J; junction bases left unmatched: 5. Germline V gene sequence: CDR1 MGHRA, CDR2 YSYEKL. The CDR3 region is CASSRGTGDHEQYF. The CDR3 DNA follows: TGCGCCAGCAGCCGGGGGACAGGGGACCACGAGCAGTACTTC.

The genes are TRBV15 and TRBJ2-5; D unclear. The CDR3 loop spans 15 amino acids. Germline V gene sequence: CDR1 LNHNV, CDR2 YYDKDF (reference sequence). V was pared by 0 bases and J by 4 bases, with 12 bases between. The CDR3 region has the DNA TGTGCCACCAGCAGAGAAGAACAGAAAGGAGAGACCCAGTACTTC. This encodes CATSREEQKGETQYF.

A word on this clone: Compared with germline, one end of the junction differs, possibly owing to a read error. The rearrangement links TRBV7-7 to TRBJ2-7, with TRBD2 as a possible D gene (5 bases). There are 14 residues in the CDR3. Germline assignment: CDR1 SSHAT and CDR2 FNYEAQ (reference sequence). DNA for the CDR3: TGTGCTAGCAGCCCCGGATCGGGAAGGAGCGAGCAGTACTTC. It codes for CASSPGSGRSEQYF.

The chain carries TRBV4-2 and TRBJ2-7; no clear D gene. In germline, CDR1 is LGHNA, CDR2 YNFKEQ. Trimming removed 0 bases at V and 2 bases at J, with 11 bases between. The CDR3 runs to 15 residues. This chain's CDR3 is CASSQDRSVAYEQYF. CDR3 nucleotides: TGTGCCAGCAGCCAAGATCGGTCGGTCGCCTACGAGCAGTACTTC.

The genes are TRBV11-3 and TRBJ1-3; a weak D match, TRBD1 (6 bases). CDR1 and CDR2 from the germline V gene are SGHNT and YENEEA. Trimming cost V 4 bases and J 3 bases, with 10 bases left between them. The CDR3 contains 14 residues. CDR3 sequence (DNA): TGTGCCAGCAGCTCCAGGGGTGGTGGAAACACCATATATTTT. Residues: CASSSRGGGNTIYF.

The chain is built from TRBV9 and TRBJ2-1; TRBD1 aligns across 7 bases. Per the germline V gene, CDR1 is SGDLS and CDR2 is YYNGEE. The CDR3 has 16 residues. J lost 4 bases, V lost 1 base, and 8 bases had no gene match. CDR3 coding DNA: TGTGCCAGCAGCGTACGGTCGGGACAGAATTACAATGAGCAGTTCTTC. Its translation: CASSVRSGQNYNEQFF.

The chain is built from TRBV19 and TRBJ2-1; 7 bases align to TRBD2. The CDR3 totals 15 residues. Trimming cost V 3 bases and J 7 bases; bases outside gene matches: 9. Per germline, CDR1 LNHDA and CDR2 SQIVND (reference sequence). For the CDR3, the DNA is TGTGCCAGTAGTATCCTCCGCGGGGGAGGAAATGAGCAGTTCTTC. Its translation is CASSILRGGGNEQFF. The whole variable domain, remainder taken from reference TRBV19 and TRBJ2-1, is DGGITQSPKYLFRKEGQNVTLSCEQNLNHDAMYWYRQDPGQGLRLIYYSQIVNDFQKGDIAEGYSVSREKKESFPLTVTSAQKNPTAFYLCASSILRGGGNEQFFGPGTRLTVL.

The V gene is TRBV29-1, the J gene TRBJ2-7; 8 bases fit TRBD1. The CDR3 loop spans 13 amino acids. Per germline, CDR1 SQVTM and CDR2 ANQGSEA. V gave up 6 bases and J gave up 5 bases; unmatched junction bases: 9. CDR3 nucleotide sequence: TGCAGCGTATTGGACAGGGTAGGCCACGAGCAGTACTTC. Translated, it gives CSVLDRVGHEQYF.

V usage is TRBV14 and J usage is TRBJ2-1, with 7 bases fitting TRBD1. The CDR3 runs 16 residues. V lost 5 bases and J lost 8; bases outside the gene matches: 15. Germline values: CDR1 SGHDN, CDR2 FVKESK. Here the CDR3 reads CASSESAGTVGDEQFF. For the CDR3, the DNA is TGTGCCAGCAGCGAGTCAGCCGGGACAGTAGGCGATGAGCAGTTCTTC.

This chain uses TRBV10-3 with TRBJ2-7, with 16 bases lining up with TRBD2. CDR3 length equals 17 residues. J was trimmed by 5 bases and V by 0 bases; bases with no gene match: 4. CDR1 is ENHRY, CDR2 SYGVKD, per germline. DNA for the CDR3: TGTGCCATCAGTGAGTCAGGGACTAGCGGGAGGGTCGACGAGCAGTACTTC. Translating gives CAISESGTSGRVDEQYF.

For the CDR3, the DNA is TGTGCCAGCAGCCCCGGACTAGGGTACGAGCAGTACTTC. As protein: CASSPGLGYEQYF. The chain employs TRBV11-2 and TRBJ2-7, with 7 bases fitting TRBD2. The CDR3 spans 13 residues. The germline gives CDR1 SGHAT, CDR2 FQNNGV. Unmatched junction bases numbered 5, after V lost 5 bases and J lost 4 bases. Combining the CDR3 with reference TRBV11-2 and TRBJ2-7 gives the whole variable domain EAGVAQSPRYKIIEKRQSVAFWCNPISGHATLYWYQQILGQGPKLLIQFQNNGVVDDSQLPKDRFSAERLKGVDSTLKIQPAKLEDSAVYLCASSPGLGYEQYFGPGTRLTVT.

This rearrangement joins TRBV13 to TRBJ1-2; D is possibly TRBD1 (5 bases). This CDR3 is built from 16 residues. Germline V gene sequence: CDR1 PRHDT, CDR2 FYEKMQ (reference sequence). Trimming cost V 6 bases and J 4 bases, with 21 bases left between them. The CDR3 DNA is TGTGCCAGCAGTTTACATCGCTTAGTGGGGGGCTATGGCTACACCTTC. Amino acid sequence: CASSLHRLVGGYGYTF.

The chain carries TRBV7-6 and TRBJ2-1, with TRBD2 as a possible D gene (6 bases). CDR1 SGHVS and CDR2 FNYEAQ come from the germline V gene. The ends were cut back, 1 base at V and 1 base at J, with 8 bases in the middle. The length of the CDR3 is 15 residues. CDR3 sequence (DNA): TGTGCCAGCAGCTTAGAGGACTATTCCTACAATGAGCAGTTCTTC. It translates to CASSLEDYSYNEQFF.

This rearrangement joins TRBV6-5 to TRBJ2-3; D may be TRBD1 (5 bases). V lost 3 bases and J lost 2, with 12 bases in between. The CDR3 loop spans 15 amino acids. CDR1 MNHEY and CDR2 SVGAGI come from the germline V gene. CDR3 region: CASSYSGSVTDTQYF. The CDR3 coding sequence is TGTGCCAGCAGTTATTCAGGGTCTGTCACAGATACGCAGTATTTT.

This chain joins TRBV11-2 and TRBJ2-1; TRBD2 might be the D (6 bases). The germline V and J ends were trimmed by 5 bases and 6 bases, with 11 bases remaining between them. The germline CDR1 and CDR2 sequences are SGHAT and FQNNGV. This CDR3 region has 13 residues. CDR3 sequence reads: CASSMGLRNEQFF. CDR3 coding DNA: TGTGCCAGCAGCATGGGACTCCGCAATGAGCAGTTCTTC.

CDR3 residues: CASSLIEDWQYF. The CDR3 DNA reads as TGTGCCAGCAGCCTGATCGAGGATTGGCAGTATTTT. The chain combines TRBV7-2 with TRBJ2-3; D is uncertain. The V end lost 5 bases, the J end lost 11 bases, and 14 bases lay between the germline ends. The germline V gene encodes CDR1 SGHTA and CDR2 FQGNSA. The CDR3 is 12 amino acids. The entire variable domain, with the rest obtained from reference TRBV7-2 and TRBJ2-3, is as follows: GAGVSQSPSNKVTEKGKDVELRCDPISGHTALYWYRQSLGQGLEFLIYFQGNSAPDKSGLPSDRFSAERTGGSVSTLTIQRTQQEDSAVYLCASSLIEDWQYFGPGTRLTVL.

This chain connects TRBV7-9 to TRBJ1-4; no clear D gene. There are 15 residues in the CDR3. The V end was cut by 5 bases, the J end by 7 bases, with 17 bases between. Looked up from germline, CDR1 is SEHNR and CDR2 is FQNEAQ (reference sequence). The CDR3 spells CASSPREEGGEKLFF. The CDR3 DNA reads as TGTGCCAGCAGCCCGAGGGAAGAAGGTGGTGAAAAACTGTTTTTT. The full variable domain, in which reference TRBV7-9 and TRBJ1-4 provide the parts outside the CDR3, is DTGVSQNPRHKITKRGQNVTFRCDPISEHNRLYWYRQTLGQGPEFLTYFQNEAQLEKSRLLSDRFSAERPKGSFSTLEIQRTEQGDSAMYLCASSPREEGGEKLFFGSGTQLSVL.

The rearrangement joins TRBV29-1 to TRBJ2-1, with 7 bases that match TRBD2. CDR1 and CDR2 from the germline V gene are SQVTM and ANQGSEA. This CDR3 contains 13 residues. V lost 4 bases to trimming and J lost 8 bases; unmatched junction nucleotides: 8. CDR3 nucleotides: TGCAGCGTTGGGGCGGGAGAAACCCATGAGCAGTTCTTC. The encoded protein is CSVGAGETHEQFF.

This clone was detected a few times. The V and J genes are TRBV19 and TRBJ2-1; 9 nucleotides align to TRBD1. Germline loops: CDR1 LNHDA, CDR2 SQIVND (reference sequence). The CDR3 contains 14 residues. V lost 6 bases to trimming and J lost 9 bases; unmatched junction nucleotides: 9. The CDR3 DNA sequence: TGTGCCAGTAGCGGGACAGGGAATACTATTGAGCAGTTCTTC. This encodes CASSGTGNTIEQFF.